The T cell receptor (beta chain) under discussion was sequenced for a study of shared clonotypes between healthy human individuals. Regarding the study as a whole: Clonotypes not shared had lower generation probabilities than those common to all four donors.

Profiled with immunoSEQ multiplex PCR; TCRdb holds only in-frame clones, not every one. The sample lists around 2,000,000 clones, 85% to 95% occurring once. Naive CD8 cells lacked CD45RO and underwent positive selection for CCR7, leaving out terminally differentiated effector memory CD45RA+ cells. Participating donors were healthy, HIV-negative adults free of recent acute infections or vaccinations. Points on this clone: Antigen unknown.

Sequences were obtained from naive CD8+ T cells sorted from blood. This TCR came from a man aged 18 to 29 in good health.

The CDR3 is CASSEAVGSGNTIYF. The CDR3 DNA is TGTGCCAGCAGTGAAGCGGTCGGCTCTGGAAACACCATATATTTT. V gene TRBV6-1 combines with J gene TRBJ1-3; D is ambiguous. CDR3 length: 15 residues. The germline V and J ends were trimmed by 0 bases and 0 bases, with 6 bases remaining between them. Germline CDR1 reads MNHNS; CDR2 reads SASEGT.